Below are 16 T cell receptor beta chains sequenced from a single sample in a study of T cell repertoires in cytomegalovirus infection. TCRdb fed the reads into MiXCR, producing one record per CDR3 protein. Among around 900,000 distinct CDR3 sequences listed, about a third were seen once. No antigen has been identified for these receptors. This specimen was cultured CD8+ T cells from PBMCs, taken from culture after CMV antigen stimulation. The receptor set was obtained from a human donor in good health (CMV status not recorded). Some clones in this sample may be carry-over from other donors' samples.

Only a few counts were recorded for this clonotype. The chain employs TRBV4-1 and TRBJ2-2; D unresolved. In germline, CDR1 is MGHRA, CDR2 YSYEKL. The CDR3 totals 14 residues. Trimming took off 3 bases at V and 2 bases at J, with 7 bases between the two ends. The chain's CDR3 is CASSHRPNTGELFF. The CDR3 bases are TGCGCCAGCAGCCATCGGCCCAACACCGGGGAGCTGTTTTTT.

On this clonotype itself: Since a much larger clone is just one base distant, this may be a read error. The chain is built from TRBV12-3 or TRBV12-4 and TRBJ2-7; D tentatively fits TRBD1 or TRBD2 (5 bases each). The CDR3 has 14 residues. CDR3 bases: TGTGCCAACAGTTCCGGGACGGCATCCTACGAGCAGTACTTC. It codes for CANSSGTASYEQYF.

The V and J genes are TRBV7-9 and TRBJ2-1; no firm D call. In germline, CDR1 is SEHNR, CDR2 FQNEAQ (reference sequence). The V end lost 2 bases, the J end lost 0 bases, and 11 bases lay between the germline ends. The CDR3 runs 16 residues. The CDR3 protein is CASSLNSASSYNEQFF. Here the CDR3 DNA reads TGTGCCAGCAGCTTAAACAGCGCTAGCTCCTACAATGAGCAGTTCTTC.

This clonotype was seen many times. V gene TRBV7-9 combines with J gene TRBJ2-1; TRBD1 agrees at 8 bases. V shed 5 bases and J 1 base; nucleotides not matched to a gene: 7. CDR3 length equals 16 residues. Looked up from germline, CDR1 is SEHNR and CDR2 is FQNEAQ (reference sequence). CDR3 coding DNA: TGTGCCAGCAGCCCGCGGACAGGGCTATCCTACAATGAGCAGTTCTTC. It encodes CASSPRTGLSYNEQFF.

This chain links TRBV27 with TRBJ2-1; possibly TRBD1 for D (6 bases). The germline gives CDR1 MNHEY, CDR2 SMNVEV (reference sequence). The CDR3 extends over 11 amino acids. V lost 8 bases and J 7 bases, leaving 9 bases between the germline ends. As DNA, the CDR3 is TGTGCCAGCGTGCAGGGGAATGAGCAGTTCTTC. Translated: CASVQGNEQFF.

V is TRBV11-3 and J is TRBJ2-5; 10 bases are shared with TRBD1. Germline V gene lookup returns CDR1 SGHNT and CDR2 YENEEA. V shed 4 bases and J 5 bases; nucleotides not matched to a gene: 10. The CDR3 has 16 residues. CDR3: CASSSYGTGAAETQYF. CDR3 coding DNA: TGTGCCAGCAGCTCGTATGGGACAGGGGCGGCCGAGACCCAGTACTTC. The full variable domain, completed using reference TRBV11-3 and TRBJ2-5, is EAGVVQSPRYKIIEKKQPVAFWCNPISGHNTLYWYLQNLGQGPELLIRYENEEAVDDSQLPKDRFSAERLKGVDSTLKIQPAELGDSAVYLCASSSYGTGAAETQYFGPGTRLLVL.

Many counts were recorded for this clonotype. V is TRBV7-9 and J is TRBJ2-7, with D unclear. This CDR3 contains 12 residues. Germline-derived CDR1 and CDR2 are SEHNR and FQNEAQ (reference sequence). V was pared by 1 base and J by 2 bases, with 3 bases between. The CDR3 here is CASSLGTYEQYV. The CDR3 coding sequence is TGTGCCAGCAGCTTAGGGACCTACGAGCAGTACGTC.

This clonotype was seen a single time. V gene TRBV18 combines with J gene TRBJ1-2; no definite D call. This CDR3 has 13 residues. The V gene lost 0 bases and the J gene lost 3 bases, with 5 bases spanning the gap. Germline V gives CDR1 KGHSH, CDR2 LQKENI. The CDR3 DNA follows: TGTGCCAGCTCACCACCCCTAGACTATGGCTACACCTTC. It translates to CASSPPLDYGYTF. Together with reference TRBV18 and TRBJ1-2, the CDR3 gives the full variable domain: NAGVMQNPRHLVRRRGQEARLRCSPMKGHSHVYWYRQLPEEGLKFMVYLQKENIIDESGMPKERFSAEFPKEGPSILRIQQVVRGDSAAYFCASSPPLDYGYTFGSGTRLTVV.

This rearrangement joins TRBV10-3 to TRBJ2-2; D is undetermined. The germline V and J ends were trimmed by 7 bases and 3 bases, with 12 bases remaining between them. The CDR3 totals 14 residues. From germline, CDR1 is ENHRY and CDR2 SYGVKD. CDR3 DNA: TGTGCCATCAACCTCAGTGGGGACACCGGGGAGCTGTTTTTT. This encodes CAINLSGDTGELFF.

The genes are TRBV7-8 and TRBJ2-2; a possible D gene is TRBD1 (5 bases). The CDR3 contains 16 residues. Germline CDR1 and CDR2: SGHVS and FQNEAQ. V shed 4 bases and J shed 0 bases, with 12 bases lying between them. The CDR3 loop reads CASSSGRVPNTGELFF. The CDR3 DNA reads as TGTGCCAGCAGCTCGGGCAGGGTACCGAACACCGGGGAGCTGTTTTTT.

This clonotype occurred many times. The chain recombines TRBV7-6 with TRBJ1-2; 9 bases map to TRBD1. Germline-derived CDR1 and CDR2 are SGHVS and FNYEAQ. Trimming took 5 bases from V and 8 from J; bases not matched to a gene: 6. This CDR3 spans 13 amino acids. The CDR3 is CASSEQGAIGYTF. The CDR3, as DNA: TGTGCCAGCAGCGAACAGGGGGCGATCGGCTACACCTTC.

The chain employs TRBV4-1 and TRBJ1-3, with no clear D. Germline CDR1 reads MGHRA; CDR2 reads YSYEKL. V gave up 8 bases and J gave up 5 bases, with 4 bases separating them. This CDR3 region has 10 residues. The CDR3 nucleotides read TGCGCCAGCGGTCGAAACACCATATATTTT. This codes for CASGRNTIYF.

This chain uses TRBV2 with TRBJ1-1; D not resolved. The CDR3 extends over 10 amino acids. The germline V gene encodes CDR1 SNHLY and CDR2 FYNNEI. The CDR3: CADKRTEAFF. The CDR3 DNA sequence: TGTGCAGACAAGAGGACTGAAGCTTTCTTT.

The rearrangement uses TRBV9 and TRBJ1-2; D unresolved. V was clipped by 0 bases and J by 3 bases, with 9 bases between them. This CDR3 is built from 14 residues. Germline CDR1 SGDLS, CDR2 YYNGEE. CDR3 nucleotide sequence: TGTGCCAGCAGCGTAGCCGACACTCACTATGGCTACACCTTC. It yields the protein CASSVADTHYGYTF.

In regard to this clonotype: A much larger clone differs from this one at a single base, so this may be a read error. The CDR3 is CASSFGLSARELFF. CDR3 sequence (DNA): TGTGCCAGCAGTTTCGGTCTGTCGGCCAGGGAGCTGTTTTTT. The V gene is TRBV5-4, the J gene TRBJ2-2; D is uncertain. The CDR3 is 14 amino acids. V was pared by 5 bases and J by 9 bases, with 17 bases between. The V gene's germline CDR1 is SGHNT and CDR2 YYREEE (reference sequence).

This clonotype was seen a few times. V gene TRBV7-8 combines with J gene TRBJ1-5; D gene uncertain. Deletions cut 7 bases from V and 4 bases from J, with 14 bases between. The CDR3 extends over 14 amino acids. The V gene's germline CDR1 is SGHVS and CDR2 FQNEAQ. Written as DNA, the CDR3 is TGTGCCAGCAACATTCACTCAGAAAATCAGCCCCAGCATTTT. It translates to CASNIHSENQPQHF.